This T cell receptor (beta chain) was observed in a study of T cells in Graves' hyperthyroidism and ophthalmopathy. V lost 3 bases to trimming and J lost 5 bases, with 11 bases between them. The germline CDR1 and CDR2 sequences are SGHVS and FQNEAQ. This CDR3 is 14 amino acids long. Authors of the study amplified TCR beta CDR3 regions from RNA transcripts. First-round RT-PCR of the TCR CDR3 relied on the HTBI primer set. From the multiplex PCR reads, TCRdb called clonotypes with MiXCR, one entry per CDR3 protein. The table has 500,000 to 650,000 distinct CDR3 sequences, about 20% seen once. The source is a man aged 35 to 55 with Graves' ophthalmopathy. The sequenced sample consisted of blood. This sequence joins TRBV7-8 and TRBJ2-1; D is perhaps TRBD2 (5 bases). CDR3 residues: CASSFQRINNEQFF. CDR3 DNA sequence: TGTGCCAGCAGCTTTCAGCGGATAAACAATGAGCAGTTCTTC.